The source of this T cell receptor (beta chain) is a study of T cell changes during pregnancy in multiple sclerosis. Measured with immunoSEQ multiplex PCR; TCRdb has only the in-frame clones, and not every one. The sample lists approximately 69,000 clones; more than 90% were seen once. This CDR3 is built from 13 residues. Trimming removed 6 bases from V and 9 bases from J, with 17 bases in between. Germline CDR1 reads MNHEY; CDR2 reads SMNVEV (reference sequence). V is TRBV27 and J is TRBJ1-2; D is possibly TRBD1 (6 bases). The clonotype was recovered from a female donor in good health, enrolled as a control in a pregnancy study. Material: peripheral blood, obtained in the second trimester of pregnancy. The CDR3 DNA is TGTGCCAGCAGCTACCGGGACACCCTGCGCTACACCTTC. This gives the protein CASSYRDTLRYTF.